The rows below give T cell receptor beta chains drawn from one sample of a study of cytomegalovirus exposure and HLA in healthy donors. TCRdb keeps only in-frame clones here, not all; method: immunoSEQ multiplex PCR. The profile shows roughly 140,000 clones, about four fifths of them singletons. Sequencing used PBMCs. The source is a middle-aged man in good health and CMV-seropositive. Each CDR3 is given with its conserved first and last residue. The D gene is left open where the match is weak. Expanded clones are given a class, and other clones once, few, many or no size at all.

j_call v_call clone_size d_call cdr3_length cdr3_aa cdr3_nt
TRBJ2-2 TRBV2 once . 15 CASSPGGRYTGELFF TGTGCCAGCAGCCCGGGGGGCAGGTATACCGGGGAGCTGTTTTTT
TRBJ2-1 TRBV14 . . 18 CASSQTGLMQLRGYEQFF TGTGCCAGCAGCCAAACAGGTTTAATGCAGTTACGTGGCTATGAGCAGTTCTTC
TRBJ1-6 TRBV5-6 . TRBD1 16 CASSLVGDSNNSPLHF TGTGCCAGCAGCTTGGTTGGGGACAGTAATAATTCACCCCTCCACTTT
TRBJ2-1 TRBV7-9 . . 14 CASRAMSGYNEQFF TGTGCCAGCAGGGCTATGAGCGGGTACAATGAGCAGTTCTTC
TRBJ1-6 TRBV4-1 . TRBD1 15 CASSQGTGPNSPLHF TGCGCCAGCAGCCAAGGGACAGGACCAAATTCACCCCTCCACTTT
TRBJ2-5 TRBV29-1 . TRBD2 16 CSVDGTNGLLRETQYF TGCAGCGTTGACGGGACTAACGGGCTCCTTCGAGAGACCCAGTACTTC
TRBJ1-4 TRBV5-1 . . 15 CASSLAGRTNEKLFF TGCGCCAGCAGCTTGGCAGGGAGGACTAATGAAAAACTGTTTTTT
TRBJ1-1 TRBV19 . TRBD1 17 CASTLSGGRFMNTEAFF TGTGCCAGTACTCTCTCAGGGGGACGGTTCATGAACACTGAAGCTTTCTTT
TRBJ2-1 TRBV6-5 . . 14 CASSPGVSYNEQFF TGTGCCAGCAGTCCAGGGGTTTCCTACAATGAGCAGTTCTTC
TRBJ2-7 TRBV11-2 . . 14 CASSLGYRAYEQYF TGTGCCAGCAGCTTAGGGTACAGGGCTTACGAGCAGTACTTC
TRBJ1-5 TRBV2 . . 12 CASQVSNQPQHF TGTGCCAGCCAGGTGTCCAATCAGCCCCAGCATTTT
TRBJ2-6 TRBV9 . . 19 CASSAGRRRTILGANVLTF TGTGCCAGCAGCGCGGGGAGGCGCCGCACCATTCTGGGGGCCAACGTCCTGACTTTC
TRBJ2-7 TRBV7-2 . . 14 CASSLARGEFEQYF TGTGCCAGCAGCTTAGCCAGGGGGGAGTTCGAGCAGTACTTC
TRBJ2-7 TRBV11-2 . TRBD2 14 CASRLAGEVYEQYF TGTGCCAGCAGATTAGCGGGAGAGGTCTACGAGCAGTACTTC
TRBJ1-1 TRBV6-5 . . 14 CASSYSVMNTEAFF TGTGCCAGCAGTTATTCAGTTATGAACACTGAAGCTTTCTTT
TRBJ1-1 TRBV30 . . 12 CAWSGRGTEAFF TGTGCCTGGAGTGGGAGGGGTACCGAAGCTTTCTTT
TRBJ2-2 TRBV4-1 medium-sized . 17 CASSPLPQGTFAGELFF TGCGCCAGCAGCCCTCTCCCCCAGGGGACGTTCGCCGGGGAGCTGTTTTTT
TRBJ2-7 TRBV15 once TRBD1 15 CATSRPGTVSYEQYF TGTGCCACCAGCAGACCCGGGACAGTTTCCTACGAGCAGTACTTC
TRBJ2-1 TRBV20-1 few TRBD2 11 CSASTSVEQFF TGCAGTGCTAGTACTAGCGTTGAGCAGTTCTTC
TRBJ1-2 TRBV9 . TRBD1 15 CASRGGGQVGYGYTF TGTGCCAGCAGGGGTGGGGGACAGGTAGGCTATGGCTACACCTTC
TRBJ2-7 TRBV30 . . 12 CAWATETYEQYF TGTGCCTGGGCGACAGAAACCTACGAGCAGTACTTC
TRBJ1-2 TRBV5-5 . . 13 CASSFGDSKGYTF TGTGCCAGCAGCTTCGGCGACTCAAAGGGCTACACCTTC
TRBJ1-4 TRBV12-5 . TRBD1 14 CASGLGDRNEKLFF TGTGCTAGTGGTTTGGGGGACAGGAATGAAAAACTGTTTTTT
TRBJ2-3 TRBV12-1 . . 18 CASSFGLAKRPGTDTQYF TGTGCCAGCAGCTTTGGGCTAGCAAAGAGACCTGGCACAGATACGCAGTATTTT
TRBJ2-7 TRBV7-2 . . 17 CASSLALMGGPPYEQYF TGTGCCAGCAGCTTAGCCCTGATGGGGGGACCCCCCTACGAGCAGTACTTC
TRBJ1-4 TRBV7-9 . . 16 CASSLAILAANEKLFF TGTGCCAGCAGCTTAGCCATACTAGCGGCTAATGAAAAACTGTTTTTT
TRBJ2-1 TRBV27 . . 19 CASSPAGLGMSGSYNEQFF TGTGCCAGCAGCCCGGCTGGACTCGGCATGTCAGGTTCCTACAATGAGCAGTTCTTC
TRBJ1-2 TRBV18 . . 12 CASSPSGDGYTF TGTGCCAGCTCACCATCGGGGGATGGCTACACCTTC
TRBJ1-1 TRBV7-2 . . 16 CASITRSTKMNTEAFF TGTGCCAGCATCACGCGCAGTACTAAAATGAACACTGAAGCTTTCTTT
TRBJ2-3 TRBV6-5 . TRBD2 14 CASRSSGSTDTQYF TGTGCCAGCCGTTCTAGCGGCAGCACAGATACGCAGTATTTT
TRBJ2-1 TRBV29-1 . . 13 CSVEWANYNEQFF TGCAGCGTTGAATGGGCCAACTACAATGAGCAGTTCTTC
TRBJ1-4 TRBV2 . . 11 CASMRREKLFF TGTGCCAGCATGAGGCGTGAAAAACTGTTTTTT
TRBJ1-2 TRBV18 . . 13 CASSRTGDYGYTF TGTGCCAGCTCAAGGACCGGGGACTATGGCTACACCTTC
TRBJ2-7 TRBV9 . TRBD1 15 CASSVAPQGAYEQYF TGTGCCAGCAGCGTAGCTCCCCAGGGGGCATACGAGCAGTACTTC
TRBJ2-1 TRBV30 few TRBD2 13 CAWAGTSGGEQFF TGTGCCTGGGCCGGGACTAGCGGGGGTGAGCAGTTCTTC
TRBJ2-7 TRBV7-2 . TRBD1 15 CASSKGQGFSYEQYF TGTGCCAGCAGCAAGGGACAGGGGTTCTCCTACGAGCAGTACTTC
TRBJ1-2 TRBV11-3 . . 16 CASSQAGVDPNYGYTF TGTGCCAGCAGCCAAGCGGGGGTCGACCCTAACTATGGCTACACCTTC
TRBJ2-2 TRBV4-3 . . 14 CASSFTENTGELFF TGCGCCAGCAGTTTTACAGAGAACACCGGGGAGCTGTTTTTT
TRBJ2-7 TRBV10-3 few . 12 CAISEETYEQYF TGTGCCATCAGTGAGGAGACCTACGAGCAGTACTTC
TRBJ2-2 TRBV7-3 . . 16 CASSLLSGANTGELFF TGTGCCAGCAGCTTACTTAGCGGCGCGAACACCGGGGAGCTGTTTTTT
TRBJ2-1 TRBV9 once . 14 CASSAGGELNEQFF TGTGCCAGCAGCGCCGGGGGAGAGCTCAATGAGCAGTTCTTC
TRBJ2-3 TRBV5-4 . . 16 CASNPRERALTDTQYF TGTGCCAGCAACCCCAGGGAGCGGGCGCTCACAGATACGCAGTATTTT
TRBJ1-1 TRBV6-1 . TRBD1 12 CASSERGRTAFF TGTGCCAGCAGTGAGAGGGGGCGCACGGCTTTCTTT
TRBJ1-4 TRBV4-1 . . 11 CASSQVRELFF TGCGCCAGCAGCCAAGTGCGGGAACTGTTTTTT
TRBJ2-1 TRBV6-6 . . 11 CASSLVDEQFF TGTGCCAGCAGCCTAGTGGATGAGCAGTTCTTC
TRBJ1-1 TRBV19 . . 13 CASSIVANTEAFF TGTGCCAGTAGTATAGTAGCGAACACTGAAGCTTTCTTT
TRBJ2-1 TRBV7-9 . TRBD2 15 CASAPGTSGANEQFF TGTGCCAGCGCACCCGGGACTAGCGGGGCAAATGAGCAGTTCTTC
TRBJ2-2 TRBV5-1 once TRBD1 15 CASSWDRGGTGELFF TGCGCCAGCAGCTGGGACAGGGGAGGCACCGGCGAGCTGTTTTTT
TRBJ2-3 TRBV6-1 . TRBD2 15 CASSGIAGGTDTQYF TGTGCCAGCAGTGGTATAGCGGGGGGCACAGATACGCAGTATTTT
TRBJ1-1 TRBV27 . TRBD1 14 CASSLGQKNTEAFF TGTGCCAGCAGTTTGGGACAGAAGAACACTGAAGCTTTCTTT
TRBJ1-2 TRBV19 . . 17 CASSIDRAEANFYGYTF TGTGCCAGTAGTATAGATCGAGCGGAAGCAAACTTCTATGGCTACACCTTC